In its sample, the clone carrying this TCR beta chain was seen once. Its target is unknown. Germline loops: CDR1 SGHTA, CDR2 FQGNSA. There are 16 residues in the CDR3. V lost 1 base and J 9 bases, leaving 16 bases between the germline ends. This record comes from a study of breast tumors, draining lymph nodes, adjacent tissues. Study-wide findings and caveats: Compared with lymph nodes, tumors were less diverse; compared with nontumor tissue, more. Findings are consistent with lymph node origin and intratumoral expansion of most tumor T cells. Tumor and nontumor repertoires were significantly more similar in luminal-like than in basal-like breast cancer.

TCRdb processed the multiplex PCR reads anew with MiXCR; each CDR3 protein has one entry. The data contain fewer than 300,000 distinct CDR3 sequences, about a third of them singletons. Axillary draining lymph nodes of breast cancer patients supplied the node samples. The rearrangement uses TRBV7-2 and TRBJ1-6; perhaps TRBD1 as D (5 bases). The sequenced sample was axillary lymph node tissue. This receptor was identified in a female donor with breast cancer. Some clones in this sample may be carry-over from other donors' samples. CDR3 region: CASSLGAGTGGSPLHF. As DNA, the CDR3 is TGTGCCAGCAGCTTAGGTGCCGGGACTGGGGGTTCACCCCTCCACTTT.